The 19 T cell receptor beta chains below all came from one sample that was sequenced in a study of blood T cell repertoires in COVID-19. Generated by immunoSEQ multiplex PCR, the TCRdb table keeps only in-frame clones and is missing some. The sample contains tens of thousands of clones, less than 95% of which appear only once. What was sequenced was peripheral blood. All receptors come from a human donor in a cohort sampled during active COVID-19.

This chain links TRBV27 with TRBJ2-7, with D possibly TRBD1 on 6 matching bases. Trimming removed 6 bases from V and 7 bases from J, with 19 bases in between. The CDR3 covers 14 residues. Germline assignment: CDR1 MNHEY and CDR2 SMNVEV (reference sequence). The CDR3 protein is CASRTGQKSHEQYF. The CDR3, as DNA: TGTGCCAGCAGGACGGGACAAAAATCACATGAGCAGTACTTC.

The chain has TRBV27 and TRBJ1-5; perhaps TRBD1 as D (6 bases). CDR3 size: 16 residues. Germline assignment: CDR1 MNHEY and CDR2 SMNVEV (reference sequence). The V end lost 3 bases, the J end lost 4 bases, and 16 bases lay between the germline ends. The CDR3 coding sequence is TGTGCCAGCAGTTTGCGCCCTACAGGGCCGAATCAGCCCCAGCATTTT. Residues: CASSLRPTGPNQPQHF.

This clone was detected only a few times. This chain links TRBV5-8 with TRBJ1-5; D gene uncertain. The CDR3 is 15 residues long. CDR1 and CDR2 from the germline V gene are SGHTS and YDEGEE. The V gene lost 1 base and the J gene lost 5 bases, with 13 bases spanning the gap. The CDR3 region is CASSLRHIGDQPQHF. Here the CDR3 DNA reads TGTGCCAGCAGCTTGAGACATATCGGGGATCAGCCCCAGCATTTT.

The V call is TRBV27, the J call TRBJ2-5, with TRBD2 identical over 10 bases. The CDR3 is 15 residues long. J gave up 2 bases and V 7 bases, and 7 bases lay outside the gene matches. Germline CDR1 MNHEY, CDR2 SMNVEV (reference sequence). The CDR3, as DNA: TGTGCCAGCACAAAGAGGACTAGCGGACAAGAGACCCAGTACTTC. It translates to CASTKRTSGQETQYF.

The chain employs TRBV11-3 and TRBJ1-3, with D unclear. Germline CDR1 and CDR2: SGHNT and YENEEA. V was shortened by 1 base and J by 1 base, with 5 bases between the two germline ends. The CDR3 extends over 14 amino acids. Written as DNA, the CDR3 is TGTGCCAGCAGCTTAGGACAATCTGGAAACACCATATATTTT. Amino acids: CASSLGQSGNTIYF. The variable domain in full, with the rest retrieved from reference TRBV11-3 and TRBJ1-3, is EAGVVQSPRYKIIEKKQPVAFWCNPISGHNTLYWYLQNLGQGPELLIRYENEEAVDDSQLPKDRFSAERLKGVDSTLKIQPAELGDSAVYLCASSLGQSGNTIYFGEGSWLTVV.

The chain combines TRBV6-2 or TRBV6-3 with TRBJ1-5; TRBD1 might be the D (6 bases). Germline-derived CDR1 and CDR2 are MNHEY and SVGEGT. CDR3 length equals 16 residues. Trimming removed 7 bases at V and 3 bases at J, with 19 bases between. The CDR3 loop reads CASTPRLTGYNQPQHF. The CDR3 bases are TGTGCCAGCACCCCACGCCTGACAGGTTACAATCAGCCCCAGCATTTT.

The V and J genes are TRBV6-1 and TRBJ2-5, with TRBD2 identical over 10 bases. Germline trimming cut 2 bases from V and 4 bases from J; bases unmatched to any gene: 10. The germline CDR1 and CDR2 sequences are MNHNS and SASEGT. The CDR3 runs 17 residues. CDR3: CASSEYLAGEGRETQYF. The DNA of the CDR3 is TGTGCCAGCAGTGAATACCTAGCGGGAGAGGGGAGAGAGACCCAGTACTTC.

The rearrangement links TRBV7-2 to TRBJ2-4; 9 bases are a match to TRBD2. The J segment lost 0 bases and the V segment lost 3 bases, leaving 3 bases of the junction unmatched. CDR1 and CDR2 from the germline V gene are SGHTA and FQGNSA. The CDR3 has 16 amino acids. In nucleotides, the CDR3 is TGTGCCAGCAGCTTGACTAGCGGAAAAGCCAAAAACATTCAGTACTTC. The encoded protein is CASSLTSGKAKNIQYF.

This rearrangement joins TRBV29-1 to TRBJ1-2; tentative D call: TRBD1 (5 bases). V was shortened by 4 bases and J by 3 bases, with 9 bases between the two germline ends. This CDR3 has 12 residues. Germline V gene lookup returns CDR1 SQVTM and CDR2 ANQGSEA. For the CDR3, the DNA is TGCAGCGTTGCAGGGTCCGACTATGGCTACACCTTC. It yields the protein CSVAGSDYGYTF.

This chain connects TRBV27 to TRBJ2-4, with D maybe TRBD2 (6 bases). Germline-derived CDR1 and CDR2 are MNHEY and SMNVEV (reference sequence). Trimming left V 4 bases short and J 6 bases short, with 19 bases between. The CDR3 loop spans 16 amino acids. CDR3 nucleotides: TGTGCCAGCAGTTCTCTTTCTCGGGGGAGCTTAAACATTCAGTACTTC. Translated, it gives CASSSLSRGSLNIQYF.

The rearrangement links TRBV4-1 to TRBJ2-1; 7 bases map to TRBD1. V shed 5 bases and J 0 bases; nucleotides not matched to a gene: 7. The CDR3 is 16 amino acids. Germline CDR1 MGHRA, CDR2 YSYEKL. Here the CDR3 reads CASSAYRGGSYNEQFF. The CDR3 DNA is TGCGCCAGCAGCGCTTACAGGGGCGGCTCCTACAATGAGCAGTTCTTC.

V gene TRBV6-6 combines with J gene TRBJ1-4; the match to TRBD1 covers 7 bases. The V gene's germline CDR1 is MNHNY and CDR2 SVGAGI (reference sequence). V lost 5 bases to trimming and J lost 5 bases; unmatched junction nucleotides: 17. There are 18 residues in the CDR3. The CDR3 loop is CASSRRLRQGRGNEKLFF. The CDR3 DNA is TGTGCCAGCAGTCGCCGACTCCGACAGGGTCGGGGGAATGAAAAACTGTTTTTT.

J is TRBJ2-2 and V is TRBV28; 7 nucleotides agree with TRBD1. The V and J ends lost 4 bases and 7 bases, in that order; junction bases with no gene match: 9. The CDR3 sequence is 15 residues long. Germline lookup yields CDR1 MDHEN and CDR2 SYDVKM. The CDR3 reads CASSSSGTAGGELFF. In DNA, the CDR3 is TGTGCCAGCAGTTCCTCCGGGACAGCCGGCGGGGAGCTGTTTTTT.

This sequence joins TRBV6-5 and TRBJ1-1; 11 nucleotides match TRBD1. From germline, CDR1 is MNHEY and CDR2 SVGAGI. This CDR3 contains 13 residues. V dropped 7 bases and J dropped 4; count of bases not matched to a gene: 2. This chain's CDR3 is CASKGTGGTEAFF. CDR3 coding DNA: TGTGCCAGCAAGGGGACAGGGGGCACTGAAGCTTTCTTT.

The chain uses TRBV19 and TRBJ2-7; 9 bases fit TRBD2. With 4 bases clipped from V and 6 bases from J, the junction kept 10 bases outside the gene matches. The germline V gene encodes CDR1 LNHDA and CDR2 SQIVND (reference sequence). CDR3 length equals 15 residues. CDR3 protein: CASSRSIAGAREQYF. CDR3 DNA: TGTGCCAGTAGTAGAAGTATAGCGGGAGCCCGCGAGCAGTACTTC.

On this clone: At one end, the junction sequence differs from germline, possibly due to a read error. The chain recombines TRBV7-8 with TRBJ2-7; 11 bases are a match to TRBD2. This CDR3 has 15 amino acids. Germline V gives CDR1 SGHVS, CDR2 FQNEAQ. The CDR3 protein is CASSLGTSGSYEQYF. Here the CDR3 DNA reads TGTGCCAGCAGTTTAGGGACTAGCGGCTCCTACGAGCAGTACTTC.

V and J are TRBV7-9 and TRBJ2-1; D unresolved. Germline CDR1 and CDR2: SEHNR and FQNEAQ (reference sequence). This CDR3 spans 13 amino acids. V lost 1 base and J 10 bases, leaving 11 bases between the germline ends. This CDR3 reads CASSLVVAVEQFF. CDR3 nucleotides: TGTGCCAGCAGCTTAGTGGTGGCCGTAGAGCAGTTCTTC.

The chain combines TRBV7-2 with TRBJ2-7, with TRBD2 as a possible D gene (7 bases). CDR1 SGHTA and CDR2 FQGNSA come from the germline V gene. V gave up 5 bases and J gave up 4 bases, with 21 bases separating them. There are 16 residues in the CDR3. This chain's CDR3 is CASSPGVGGLGYEQYF. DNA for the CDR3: TGTGCCAGCAGCCCGGGCGTCGGGGGGCTGGGGTACGAGCAGTACTTC.

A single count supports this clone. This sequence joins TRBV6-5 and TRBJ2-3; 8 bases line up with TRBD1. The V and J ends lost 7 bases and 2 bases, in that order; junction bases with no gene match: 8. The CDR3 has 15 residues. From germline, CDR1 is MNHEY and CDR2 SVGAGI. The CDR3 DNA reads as TGTGCCAGCACCCCGGACAGGGTTAACACAGATACGCAGTATTTT. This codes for CASTPDRVNTDTQYF.